This TCR beta chain was profiled in a study of T cell repertoires in cytomegalovirus infection. Study details: It was recently identified HLA-C-restricted and well-studied HLA-B-restricted CMV epitopes that the study used. Matching HLA type and CMV infection were both indicated by public TCR beta signatures. The study, taken as a whole, reports: Carriers of CMV and the relevant HLA type were discriminated by public TCR beta frequency. Dominant in the ex vivo response were TCR beta clonotypes restricted by HLA-C and specific for CMV.

On this clonotype: What it binds is unknown.

TCRdb processed the reads anew with MiXCR; each CDR3 protein has one entry. This table has approximately 1,000,000 distinct CDR3 sequences, approximately 31% appearing once. The length of the CDR3 is 15 residues. Trimming removed 6 bases at V and 2 bases at J, with 16 bases between. The germline V gene has CDR1 MNHEY and CDR2 SMNVEV (reference sequence). The clonotype comes from a human donor in good health (CMV status not recorded). Some clones in this sample may be carry-over from other donors' samples. The sequencing used cultured CD8+ T cells from PBMCs, collected from culture after CMV antigen stimulation. The chain employs TRBV27 and TRBJ2-5, with D hard to call. CDR3: CASRSQDAPQETQYF. In nucleotides, the CDR3 is TGTGCCAGCAGGTCCCAGGACGCACCACAAGAGACCCAGTACTTC.